Listed here is a single T cell receptor (beta chain). In the authors' workflow: Nucleated cell counts were estimated from reference gene primer amplification. Sequencing used immunoSEQ multiplex PCR; TCRdb keeps in-frame clones, though not all of them. Clone size and V and J calls were adopted from that table, with D and trimming inferred from the DNA. The sample includes 150,000 to 200,000 clones, approximately 91% of them seen just once. The J segment lost 2 bases and the V segment lost 4 bases, leaving 10 bases of the junction unmatched. In germline, CDR1 is SGHRS, CDR2 YFSETQ. The CDR3 loop spans 16 amino acids. These data belong to a study of blood T cell repertoires in COVID-19. In the study overall: COVID-19 samples, acute and convalescent, were from the United States, Italy and Spain. Sample material is recorded as cDNA or gDNA derived from T cells, B-cell-depleted T cells, or PBMCs.

Material for sequencing was peripheral blood. The V call is TRBV5-1, the J call TRBJ2-3; 7 nucleotides align to TRBD1. The TCR was taken from a young man with acute or convalescent COVID-19. The CDR3 protein is CASSRPGTADTDTQYF. The CDR3 DNA follows: TGCGCCAGCAGCCGCCCCGGGACAGCCGACACAGATACGCAGTATTTT. Full variable domain (remainder filled in from reference TRBV5-1 and TRBJ2-3): KAGVTQTPRYLIKTRGQQVTLSCSPISGHRSVSWYQQTPGQGLQFLFEYFSETQRNKGNFPGRFSGRQFSNSRSEMNVSTLELGDSALYLCASSRPGTADTDTQYFGPGTRLTVL.